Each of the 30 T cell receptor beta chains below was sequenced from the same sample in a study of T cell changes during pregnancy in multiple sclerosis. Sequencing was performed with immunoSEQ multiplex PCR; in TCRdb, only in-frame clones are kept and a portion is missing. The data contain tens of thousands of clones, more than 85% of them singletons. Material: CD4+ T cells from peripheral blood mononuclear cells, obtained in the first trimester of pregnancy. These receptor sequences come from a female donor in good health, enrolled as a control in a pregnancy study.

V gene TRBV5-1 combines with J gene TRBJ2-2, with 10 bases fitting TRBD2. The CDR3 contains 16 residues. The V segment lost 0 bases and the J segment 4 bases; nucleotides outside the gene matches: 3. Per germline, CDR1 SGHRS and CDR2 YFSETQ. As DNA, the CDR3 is TGCGCCAGCAGCTTGGTGGGGACTAGCGCCACCGGGGAGCTGTTTTTT. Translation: CASSLVGTSATGELFF.

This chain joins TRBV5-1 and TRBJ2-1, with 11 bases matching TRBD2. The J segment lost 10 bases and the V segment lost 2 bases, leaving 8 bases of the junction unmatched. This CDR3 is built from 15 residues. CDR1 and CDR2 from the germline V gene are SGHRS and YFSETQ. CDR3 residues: CASSLRLAGGEEQFF. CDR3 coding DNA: TGCGCCAGCAGCTTACGCCTAGCGGGGGGTGAAGAGCAGTTCTTC.

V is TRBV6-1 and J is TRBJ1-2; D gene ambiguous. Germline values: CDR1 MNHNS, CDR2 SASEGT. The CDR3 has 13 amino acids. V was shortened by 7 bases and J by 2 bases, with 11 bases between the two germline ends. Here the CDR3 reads CASTHGVNYGYTF. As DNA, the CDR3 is TGTGCCAGCACCCACGGGGTCAACTATGGCTACACCTTC.

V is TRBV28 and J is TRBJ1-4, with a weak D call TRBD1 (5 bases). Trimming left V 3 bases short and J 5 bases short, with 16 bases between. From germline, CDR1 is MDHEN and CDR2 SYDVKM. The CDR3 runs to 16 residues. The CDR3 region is CASSFLAGKSNEKLFF. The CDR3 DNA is TGTGCCAGCAGTTTCCTGGCAGGGAAAAGCAATGAAAAACTGTTTTTT.

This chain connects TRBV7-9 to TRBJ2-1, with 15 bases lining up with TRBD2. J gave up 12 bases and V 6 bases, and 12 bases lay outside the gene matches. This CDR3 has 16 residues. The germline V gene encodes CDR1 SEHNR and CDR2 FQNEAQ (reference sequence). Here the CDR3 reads CASRRTGTSGGWAQFF. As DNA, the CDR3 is TGTGCCAGCAGACGTACCGGGACTAGCGGGGGGTGGGCGCAGTTCTTC.

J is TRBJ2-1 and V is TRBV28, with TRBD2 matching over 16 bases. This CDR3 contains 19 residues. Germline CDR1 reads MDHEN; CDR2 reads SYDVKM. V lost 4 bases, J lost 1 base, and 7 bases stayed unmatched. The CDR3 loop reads CASSSLGLAGGSSYNEQFF. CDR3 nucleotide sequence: TGTGCCAGCAGTTCTTTGGGACTAGCGGGGGGGTCTTCCTACAATGAGCAGTTCTTC.

Written as DNA, the CDR3 is TGTGCCAGCAGCTTCCTTAGCGGCCCCACAGATACGCAGTATTTT. Translating it yields CASSFLSGPTDTQYF. V and J are TRBV5-6 and TRBJ2-3; tentatively, D is TRBD2 (6 bases). The germline gives CDR1 SGHDT, CDR2 YYEEEE. Trimming left V 2 bases short and J 2 bases short, with 12 bases between. This CDR3 spans 15 amino acids.

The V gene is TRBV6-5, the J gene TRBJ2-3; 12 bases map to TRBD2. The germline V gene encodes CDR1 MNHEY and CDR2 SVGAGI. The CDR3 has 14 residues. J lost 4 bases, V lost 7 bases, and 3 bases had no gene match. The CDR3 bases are TGTGCCAGCACCCGGACTAGCGGGGCAGATACGCAGTATTTT. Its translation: CASTRTSGADTQYF.

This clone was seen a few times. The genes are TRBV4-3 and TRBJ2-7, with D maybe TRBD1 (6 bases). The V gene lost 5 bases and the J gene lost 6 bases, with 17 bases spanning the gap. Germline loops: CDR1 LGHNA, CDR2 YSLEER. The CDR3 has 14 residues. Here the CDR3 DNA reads TGCGCCAGCAGCACCCGGACAGCTGAACCCGAGCAGTACTTC. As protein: CASSTRTAEPEQYF.

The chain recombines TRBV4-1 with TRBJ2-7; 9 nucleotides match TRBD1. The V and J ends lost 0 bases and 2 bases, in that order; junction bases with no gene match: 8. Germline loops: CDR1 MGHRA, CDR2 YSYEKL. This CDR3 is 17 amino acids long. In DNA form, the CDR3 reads TGCGCCAGCAGCCAAGATGGGGACAGGGCTCTCCCCTACGAGCAGTACTTC. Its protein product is CASSQDGDRALPYEQYF.

The CDR3 sequence: CASTPERGGNTEAFF. In nucleotides, the CDR3 is TGTGCCAGCACCCCGGAAAGGGGGGGAAACACTGAAGCTTTCTTT. The chain has TRBV2 and TRBJ1-1; D is possibly TRBD1 (6 bases). The V end was cut by 7 bases, the J end by 2 bases, with 17 bases between. The CDR3 totals 15 residues. Per the germline V gene, CDR1 is SNHLY and CDR2 is FYNNEI.

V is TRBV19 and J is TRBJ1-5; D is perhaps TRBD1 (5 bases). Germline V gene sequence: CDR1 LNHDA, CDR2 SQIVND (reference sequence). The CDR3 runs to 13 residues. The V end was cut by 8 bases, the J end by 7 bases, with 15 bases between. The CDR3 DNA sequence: TGTGCCAGTGGGGGAGGCTCAGGGCAGCCCCAGCATTTT. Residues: CASGGGSGQPQHF. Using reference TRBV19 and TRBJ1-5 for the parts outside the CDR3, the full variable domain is DGGITQSPKYLFRKEGQNVTLSCEQNLNHDAMYWYRQDPGQGLRLIYYSQIVNDFQKGDIAEGYSVSREKKESFPLTVTSAQKNPTAFYLCASGGGSGQPQHFGDGTRLSIL.

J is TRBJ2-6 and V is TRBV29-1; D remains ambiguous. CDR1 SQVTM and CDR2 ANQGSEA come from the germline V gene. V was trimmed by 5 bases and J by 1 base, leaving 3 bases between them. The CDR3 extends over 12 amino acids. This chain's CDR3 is CSVQSGANVLTF. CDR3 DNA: TGCAGCGTTCAGTCTGGGGCCAACGTCCTGACTTTC.

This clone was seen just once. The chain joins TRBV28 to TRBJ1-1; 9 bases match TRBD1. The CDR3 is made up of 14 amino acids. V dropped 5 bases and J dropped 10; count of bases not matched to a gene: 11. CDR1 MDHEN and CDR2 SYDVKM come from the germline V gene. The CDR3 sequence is CASSPRTGAGGAFF. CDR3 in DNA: TGTGCCAGCAGTCCTCGGACAGGGGCCGGGGGAGCTTTCTTT.

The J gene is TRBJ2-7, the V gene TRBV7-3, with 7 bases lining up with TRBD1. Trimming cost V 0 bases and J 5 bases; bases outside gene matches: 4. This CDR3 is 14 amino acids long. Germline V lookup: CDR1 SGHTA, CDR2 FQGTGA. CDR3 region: CASSLTGGNHEQYF. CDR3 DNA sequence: TGTGCCAGCAGCTTAACAGGGGGCAACCACGAGCAGTACTTC.

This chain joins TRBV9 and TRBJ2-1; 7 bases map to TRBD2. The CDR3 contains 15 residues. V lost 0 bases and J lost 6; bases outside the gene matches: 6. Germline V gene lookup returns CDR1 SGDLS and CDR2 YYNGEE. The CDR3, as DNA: TGTGCCAGCAGCGTAGATGTATCTAGCGGCAATGAGCAGTTCTTC. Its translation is CASSVDVSSGNEQFF.

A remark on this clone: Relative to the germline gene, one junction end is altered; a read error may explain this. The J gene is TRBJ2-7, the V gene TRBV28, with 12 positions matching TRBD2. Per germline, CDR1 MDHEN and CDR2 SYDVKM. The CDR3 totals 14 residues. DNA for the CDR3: TGTGCCAGCAGTTTGGGGCTAGCGGGAGGGAAGAGGAACTTC. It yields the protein CASSLGLAGGKRNF.

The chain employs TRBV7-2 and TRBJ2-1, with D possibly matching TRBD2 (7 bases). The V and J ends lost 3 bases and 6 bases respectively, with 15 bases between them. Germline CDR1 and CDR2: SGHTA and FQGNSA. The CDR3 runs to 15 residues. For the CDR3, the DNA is TGTGCCAGCAGCTTTGGGGGGGCCTGGGGCAATGAGCAGTTCTTC. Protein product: CASSFGGAWGNEQFF.

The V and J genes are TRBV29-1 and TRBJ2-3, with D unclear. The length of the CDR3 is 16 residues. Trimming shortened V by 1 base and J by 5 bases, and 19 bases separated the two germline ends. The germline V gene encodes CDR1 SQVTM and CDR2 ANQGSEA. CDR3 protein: CSVEGRLAINEDTQYF. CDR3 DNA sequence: TGCAGCGTTGAAGGTCGATTAGCAATAAACGAAGATACGCAGTATTTT.

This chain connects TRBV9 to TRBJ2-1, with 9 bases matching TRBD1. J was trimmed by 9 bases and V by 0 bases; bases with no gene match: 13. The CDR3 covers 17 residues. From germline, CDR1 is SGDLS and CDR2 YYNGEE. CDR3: CASSVGAGTGLPTEQFF. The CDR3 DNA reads TGTGCCAGCAGCGTAGGAGCTGGGACAGGGTTACCCACTGAGCAGTTCTTC.

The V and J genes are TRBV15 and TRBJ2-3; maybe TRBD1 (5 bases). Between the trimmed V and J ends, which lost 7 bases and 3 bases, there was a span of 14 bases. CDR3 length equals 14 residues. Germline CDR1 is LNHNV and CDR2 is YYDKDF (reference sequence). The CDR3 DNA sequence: TGTGCCACCAAACCAGGGTTTGGGACAGATACGCAGTATTTT. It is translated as CATKPGFGTDTQYF.

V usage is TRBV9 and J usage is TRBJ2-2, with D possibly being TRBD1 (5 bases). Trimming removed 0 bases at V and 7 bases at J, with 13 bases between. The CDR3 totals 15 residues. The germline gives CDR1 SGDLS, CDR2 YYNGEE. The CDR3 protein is CASSVAGKSIGELFF. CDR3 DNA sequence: TGTGCCAGCAGCGTAGCAGGGAAGAGTATCGGGGAGCTGTTTTTT. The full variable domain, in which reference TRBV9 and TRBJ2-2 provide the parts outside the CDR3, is DSGVTQTPKHLITATGQRVTLRCSPRSGDLSVYWYQQSLDQGLQFLIQYYNGEERAKGNILERFSAQQFPDLHSELNLSSLELGDSALYFCASSVAGKSIGELFFGEGSRLTVL.

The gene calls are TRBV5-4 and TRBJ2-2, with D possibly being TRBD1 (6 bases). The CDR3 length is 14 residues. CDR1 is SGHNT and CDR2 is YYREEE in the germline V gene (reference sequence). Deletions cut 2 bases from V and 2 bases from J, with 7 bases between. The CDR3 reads CASSLQGNTGELFF. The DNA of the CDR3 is TGTGCCAGCAGCTTACAGGGCAACACCGGGGAGCTGTTTTTT.

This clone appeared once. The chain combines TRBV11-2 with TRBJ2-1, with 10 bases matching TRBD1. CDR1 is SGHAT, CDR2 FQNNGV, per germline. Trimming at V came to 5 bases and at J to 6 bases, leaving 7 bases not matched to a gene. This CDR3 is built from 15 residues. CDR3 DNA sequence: TGTGCCAGCAGCGTGACAGGGGGCGATCCCAATGAGCAGTTCTTC. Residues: CASSVTGGDPNEQFF.

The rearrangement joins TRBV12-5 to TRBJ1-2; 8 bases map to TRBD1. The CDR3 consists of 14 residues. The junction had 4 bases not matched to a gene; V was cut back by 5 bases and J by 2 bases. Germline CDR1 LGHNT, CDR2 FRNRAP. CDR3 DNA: TGTGCTAGTGGTCGGGACAGGTCAAACTATGGCTACACCTTC. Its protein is CASGRDRSNYGYTF.

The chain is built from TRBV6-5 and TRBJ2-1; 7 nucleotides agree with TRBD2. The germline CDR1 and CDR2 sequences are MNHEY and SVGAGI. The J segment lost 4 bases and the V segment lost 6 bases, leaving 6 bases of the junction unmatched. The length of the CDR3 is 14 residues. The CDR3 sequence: CASSKSGGYNEQFF. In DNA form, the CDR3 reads TGTGCCAGCAGCAAATCCGGGGGGTACAATGAGCAGTTCTTC.

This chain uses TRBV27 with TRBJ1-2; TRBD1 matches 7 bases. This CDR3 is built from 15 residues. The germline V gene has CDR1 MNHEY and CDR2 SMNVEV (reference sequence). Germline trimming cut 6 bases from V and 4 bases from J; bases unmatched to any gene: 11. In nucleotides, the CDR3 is TGTGCCAGCAGGGGAGCAGACAGGGCCGGCTATGGCTACACCTTC. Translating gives CASRGADRAGYGYTF.

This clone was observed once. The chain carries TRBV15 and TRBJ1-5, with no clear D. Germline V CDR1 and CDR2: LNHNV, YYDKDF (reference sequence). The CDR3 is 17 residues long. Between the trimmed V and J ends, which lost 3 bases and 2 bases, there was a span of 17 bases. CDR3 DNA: TGTGCCACCAGCAGTGAACTTACGGGGTCCCGCAATCAGCCCCAGCATTTT. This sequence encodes CATSSELTGSRNQPQHF. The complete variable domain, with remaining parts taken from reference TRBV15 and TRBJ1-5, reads DAMVIQNPRYQVTQFGKPVTLSCSQTLNHNVMYWYQQKSSQAPKLLFHYYDKDFNNEADTPDNFQSRRPNTSFCFLDIRSPGLGDTAMYLCATSSELTGSRNQPQHFGDGTRLSIL.

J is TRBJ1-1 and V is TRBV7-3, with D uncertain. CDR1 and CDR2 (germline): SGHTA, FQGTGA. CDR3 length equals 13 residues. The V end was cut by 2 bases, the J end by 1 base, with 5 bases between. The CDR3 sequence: CASSLLRNTEAFF. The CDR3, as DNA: TGTGCCAGCAGCTTACTGAGGAACACTGAAGCTTTCTTT.

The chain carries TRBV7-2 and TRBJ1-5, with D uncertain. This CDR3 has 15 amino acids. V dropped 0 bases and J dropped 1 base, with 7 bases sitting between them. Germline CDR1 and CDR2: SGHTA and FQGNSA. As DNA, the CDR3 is TGTGCCAGCAGCTTAGCAGCTATAAGCAATCAGCCCCAGCATTTT. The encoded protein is CASSLAAISNQPQHF.